Sequencing of this T cell receptor beta chain was carried out in a study of control samples from healthy donors and cancer patients. The CDR3 runs 13 residues. Deletions cut 1 base from V and 11 bases from J, with 9 bases between. Germline V gene data show CDR1 as MNHNS and CDR2 as SASEGT. Assay used: immunoSEQ multiplex PCR; TCRdb lists only in-frame clones, some missing. The table includes some 80,000 clones, roughly 90% detected once. This clonotype was obtained from a man aged 45 to 65 in good health. The rearrangement joins TRBV6-1 to TRBJ1-6; D is unresolved. The sample comprised blood. CDR3 region: CASSEESGTPLHF. The CDR3 nucleotides are TGTGCCAGCAGTGAAGAGAGTGGGACACCCCTCCACTTT.